The clone carrying this TCR beta chain showed up many times. Its antigen remains unidentified. The data originate from a study of early T cells in non-severe SARS-CoV-2 infection. Study at large: Bulk RNA from unsorted whole blood was sequenced; chains were unpaired. Whole-study findings and limits: Matching against VDJdb likely underestimated virus-specific expansions, favoring anti-spike CD8.

V was clipped by 5 bases and J by 0 bases; unmatched bases: 4. Germline V gene data show CDR1 as SQVTM and CDR2 as ANQGSEA. The CDR3 totals 14 residues. As part of library construction, unique molecular identifiers were attached to individual cDNA molecules. TCRdb recomputed calls from the 5' RACE reads with MiXCR, one row per CDR3 protein. Among 20,000 to 25,000 distinct CDR3 sequences, 4.5% to 5% were seen once, and the ten largest hold approximately 15%. The TCR originated in an adult who was a healthcare worker with PCR-confirmed SARS-CoV-2 infection or an uninfected control (not recorded which). Sequencing input: whole blood. The chain links TRBV29-1 to TRBJ1-2; 9 bases fit TRBD1. The CDR3 sequence: CSVRQGVPNYGYTF. In DNA form, the CDR3 reads TGCAGCGTTCGACAGGGGGTCCCTAACTATGGCTACACCTTC.